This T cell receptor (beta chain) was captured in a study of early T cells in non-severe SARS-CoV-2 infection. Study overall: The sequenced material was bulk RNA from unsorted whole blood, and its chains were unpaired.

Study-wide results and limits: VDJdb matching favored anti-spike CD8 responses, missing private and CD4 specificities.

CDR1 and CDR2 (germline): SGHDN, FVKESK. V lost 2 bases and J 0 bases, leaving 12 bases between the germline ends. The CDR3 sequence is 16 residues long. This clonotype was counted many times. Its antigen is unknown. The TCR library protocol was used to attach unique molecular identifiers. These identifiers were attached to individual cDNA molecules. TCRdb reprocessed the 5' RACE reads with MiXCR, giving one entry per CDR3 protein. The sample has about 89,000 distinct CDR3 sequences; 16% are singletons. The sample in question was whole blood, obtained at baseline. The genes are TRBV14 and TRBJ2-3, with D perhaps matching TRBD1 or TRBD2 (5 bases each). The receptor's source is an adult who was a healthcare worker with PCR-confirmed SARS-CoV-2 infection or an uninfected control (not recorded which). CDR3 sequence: CASSQRDVFSTDTQYF. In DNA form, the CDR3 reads TGTGCCAGCAGCCAACGGGACGTCTTTAGCACAGATACGCAGTATTTT.